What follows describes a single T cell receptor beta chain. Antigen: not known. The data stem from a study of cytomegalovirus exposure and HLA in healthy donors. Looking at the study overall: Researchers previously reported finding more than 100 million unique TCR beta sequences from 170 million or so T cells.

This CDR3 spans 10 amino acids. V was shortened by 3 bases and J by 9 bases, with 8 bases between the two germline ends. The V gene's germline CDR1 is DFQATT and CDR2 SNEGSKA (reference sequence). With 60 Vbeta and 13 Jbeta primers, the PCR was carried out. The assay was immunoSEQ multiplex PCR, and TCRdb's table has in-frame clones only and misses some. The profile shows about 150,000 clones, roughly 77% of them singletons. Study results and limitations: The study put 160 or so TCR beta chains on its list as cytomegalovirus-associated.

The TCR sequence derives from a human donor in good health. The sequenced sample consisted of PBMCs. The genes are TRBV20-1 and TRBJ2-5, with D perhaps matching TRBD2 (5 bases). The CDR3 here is CSARSGSQYF. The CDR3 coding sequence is TGCAGTGCTAGGTCGGGGTCCCAGTACTTC.